The 11 T cell receptor beta chains below all came from one sample that was sequenced in a study of T cell therapy after organ transplantation. Using immunoSEQ multiplex PCR, the repertoire was profiled, and TCRdb retains in-frame clones only, with some absent. The sample has tens of thousands of clones, about 94% seen once. These TCRs are of unknown antigen specificity. Sample: CD8+ T cells from blood, taken before autologous CMV-specific T cell therapy. All receptors come from a human patient who had received a solid organ transplant and had CMV disease.

The CDR3 DNA follows: TGTGCCAGCAGCCTGCGACCCCAACAGGCCTTCGTCCTGGGTACGCAGTATTTT. Protein product: CASSLRPQQAFVLGTQYF. The chain joins TRBV14 to TRBJ2-3, with D possibly TRBD1 on 5 matching bases. CDR1 and CDR2 from the germline V gene are SGHDN and FVKESK. Trimming removed 4 bases from V and 8 bases from J, with 28 bases in between. CDR3 size: 18 residues.

This chain joins TRBV10-2 and TRBJ2-3; unclear D gene. Between the trimmed V and J ends, which lost 9 bases and 8 bases, there was a span of 12 bases. Germline loops: CDR1 WSHSY, CDR2 SAAADI. The CDR3 totals 11 residues. CDR3 sequence reads: CASSDWGTQYF. The CDR3 bases are TGCGCCAGTTCTGACTGGGGTACGCAGTATTTT.

V gene TRBV4-3 combines with J gene TRBJ1-2; weak D call: TRBD1 (5 bases). Trimming shortened V by 0 bases and J by 4 bases, and 15 bases separated the two germline ends. Germline-derived CDR1 and CDR2 are LGHNA and YSLEER. The CDR3 runs 16 residues. The CDR3 reads CASSQDGEGRSYGYTF. In DNA, the CDR3 is TGCGCCAGCAGCCAAGATGGGGAGGGGAGGAGCTATGGCTACACCTTC.

The rearrangement joins TRBV4-3 to TRBJ2-7; no firm D call. The CDR3 loop spans 13 amino acids. The germline V and J ends were trimmed by 6 bases and 2 bases, with 11 bases remaining between them. Germline V gives CDR1 LGHNA, CDR2 YSLEER. CDR3 sequence (DNA): TGCGCCAGCAGTATTACAGTTACCTACGAGCAGTACTTC. Residues: CASSITVTYEQYF.

Only a few counts were recorded for this clone. The chain recombines TRBV13 with TRBJ1-1; a weak D match, TRBD1 (5 bases). The CDR3 has 13 residues. V was cut by 5 bases and J by 7 bases, with 14 bases left in between. Germline V CDR1 and CDR2: PRHDT, FYEKMQ (reference sequence). The chain's CDR3 is CASSPQQEHEAFF. Here the CDR3 DNA reads TGTGCCAGCAGCCCCCAACAGGAACATGAAGCTTTCTTT.

CDR3 nucleotides: TGCGCCAGCAGCCAGGACAGGGCTAGGGACGAGCAGTACTTC. This translates into CASSQDRARDEQYF. The chain recombines TRBV4-1 with TRBJ2-7, with 8 bases fitting TRBD1. V shed 3 bases and J 5 bases; nucleotides not matched to a gene: 6. Germline V gene lookup returns CDR1 MGHRA and CDR2 YSYEKL. This CDR3 is built from 14 residues.

The CDR3 bases are TGTGCCAGCAGCTTAGGAGACAGGGGGCTAAGGCAGCCCCAGCATTTT. This encodes CASSLGDRGLRQPQHF. The chain joins TRBV7-9 to TRBJ1-5; 10 bases are a match to TRBD1. Trimming took 1 base from V and 7 from J; bases not matched to a gene: 7. There are 16 residues in the CDR3. Looked up from germline, CDR1 is SEHNR and CDR2 is FQNEAQ (reference sequence). The full variable domain, its missing parts supplied by reference TRBV7-9 and TRBJ1-5, is DTGVSQNPRHKITKRGQNVTFRCDPISEHNRLYWYRQTLGQGPEFLTYFQNEAQLEKSRLLSDRFSAERPKGSFSTLEIQRTEQGDSAMYLCASSLGDRGLRQPQHFGDGTRLSIL.

The rearrangement joins TRBV7-9 to TRBJ2-2; possible D gene TRBD1, 5 bases. Per germline, CDR1 SEHNR and CDR2 FQNEAQ (reference sequence). The CDR3 has 14 amino acids. With 6 bases removed from V and 2 bases from J, the gap between germline ends came to 10 bases. CDR3 sequence reads: CASRRGGNTGELFF. DNA for the CDR3: TGTGCCAGCAGAAGGGGCGGTAACACCGGGGAGCTGTTTTTT. Full variable domain (missing parts from reference TRBV7-9 and TRBJ2-2): DTGVSQNPRHKITKRGQNVTFRCDPISEHNRLYWYRQTLGQGPEFLTYFQNEAQLEKSRLLSDRFSAERPKGSFSTLEIQRTEQGDSAMYLCASRRGGNTGELFFGEGSRLTVL.

The J gene is TRBJ2-7, the V gene TRBV27; D not resolved. The germline gives CDR1 MNHEY, CDR2 SMNVEV (reference sequence). This CDR3 region has 13 residues. Trimming removed 3 bases at V and 0 bases at J, with 6 bases between. DNA for the CDR3: TGTGCCAGCAGTTTTGCGGACTCCTACGAGCAGTACTTC. This gives the protein CASSFADSYEQYF.

The rearrangement links TRBV5-1 to TRBJ2-1; 7 nucleotides align to TRBD1. The CDR3 totals 15 residues. Germline V gene lookup returns CDR1 SGHRS and CDR2 YFSETQ. The V gene end was trimmed by 1 base and the J gene end by 8 bases; junction bases not matched to a gene: 9. The chain's CDR3 is CASSLSQGVNYEQFF. The CDR3 DNA sequence: TGCGCCAGCAGCTTGAGTCAGGGGGTAAATTATGAGCAGTTCTTC.

The chain uses TRBV7-6 and TRBJ1-1, with TRBD1 matching over 7 bases. With 4 bases clipped from V and 5 bases from J, the junction kept 4 bases outside the gene matches. The germline V gene has CDR1 SGHVS and CDR2 FNYEAQ. This CDR3 comprises 13 residues. Here the CDR3 reads CASSSETGTEAFF. The DNA of the CDR3 is TGTGCCAGCAGCTCGGAGACAGGGACTGAAGCTTTCTTT.